The clone carrying this TCR beta chain was counted at least ten times. Researchers amplified the TCR beta CDR3 regions from RNA transcripts. Using the HTBI primer set, a first-round RT-PCR was run on the TCR CDR3. TCRdb itself ran the multiplex PCR reads through MiXCR, one entry per CDR3 protein. Of hundreds of thousands of distinct CDR3 sequences in the sample, about 17% were seen once. For the diagnoses, clinical symptoms, serum thyroxine and TRAb, thyroid ultrasound and orbital computed tomography were used. The data originate from a study of T cells in Graves' hyperthyroidism and ophthalmopathy. The CDR3 covers 16 residues. Germline-derived CDR1 and CDR2 are SEHNR and FQNEAQ (reference sequence). The V end lost 2 bases, the J end lost 5 bases, and 16 bases lay between the germline ends.

Sequenced input: blood. This receptor was identified in an older woman with Graves' ophthalmopathy. The V and J genes are TRBV7-9 and TRBJ2-1; tentative D call: TRBD2 (6 bases). The chain's CDR3 is CASSLISPSAHNEQFF. CDR3 sequence (DNA): TGTGCCAGCAGCTTAATCTCTCCTAGCGCCCACAATGAGCAGTTCTTC.